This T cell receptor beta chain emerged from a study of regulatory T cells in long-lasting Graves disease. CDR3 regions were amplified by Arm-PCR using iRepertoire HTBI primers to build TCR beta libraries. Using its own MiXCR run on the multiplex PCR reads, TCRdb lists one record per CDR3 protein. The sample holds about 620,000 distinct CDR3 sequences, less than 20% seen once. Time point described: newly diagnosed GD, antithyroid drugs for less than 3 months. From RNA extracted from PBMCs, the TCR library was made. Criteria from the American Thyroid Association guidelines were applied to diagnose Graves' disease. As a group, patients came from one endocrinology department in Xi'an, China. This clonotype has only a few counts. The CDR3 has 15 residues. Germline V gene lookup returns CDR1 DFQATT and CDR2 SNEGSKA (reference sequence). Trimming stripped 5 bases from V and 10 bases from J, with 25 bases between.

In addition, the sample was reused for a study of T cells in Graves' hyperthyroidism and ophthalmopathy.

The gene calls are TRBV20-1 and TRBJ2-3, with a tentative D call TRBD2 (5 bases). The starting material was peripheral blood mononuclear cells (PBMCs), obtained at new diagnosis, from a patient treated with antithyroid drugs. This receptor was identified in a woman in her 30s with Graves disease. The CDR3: CSADPGSSIKEAQYF. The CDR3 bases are TGCAGTGCTGACCCCGGGTCGTCTATTAAGGAGGCGCAGTATTTT.